What follows are 8 T cell receptor beta chains derived from one specimen sequenced in a study of PD-L1 blockade in urothelial cancer. Method: immunoSEQ multiplex PCR; TCRdb's copy keeps in-frame clones and lacks some. The sample gives 45,000 to 50,000 clones, around four fifths of which show up once; approximately 1.7% is in the top ten. Time point given: pretreatment peripheral blood. The specimen was PBMCs, collected around atezolizumab (anti-PD-L1) treatment. These receptor sequences come from a man over 45 with urothelial cancer.

This chain connects TRBV5-8 to TRBJ1-1; D is uncertain. The CDR3 extends over 13 amino acids. V gave up 9 bases and J gave up 0 bases, with 12 bases separating them. Germline CDR1 reads SGHTS; CDR2 reads YDEGEE. Written as DNA, the CDR3 is TGTGCCACCTCGCACCCAGTGAACACTGAAGCTTTCTTT. Protein: CATSHPVNTEAFF.

This rearrangement joins TRBV7-3 to TRBJ2-2, with TRBD1 as a possible D gene (6 bases). In germline, CDR1 is SGHTA, CDR2 FQGTGA. V lost 5 bases and J lost 2, with 12 bases in between. The CDR3 contains 15 residues. Here the CDR3 DNA reads TGTGCCAGCAGCCCGTACAGGGTCAACACCGGGGAGCTGTTTTTT. Its translation: CASSPYRVNTGELFF.

The genes are TRBV30 and TRBJ1-2; 7 nucleotides agree with TRBD1. This CDR3 has 11 amino acids. Germline V gives CDR1 GTSNPN, CDR2 SVGIG (reference sequence). V was pared by 5 bases and J by 4 bases, with 1 base of the junction left unmatched. The CDR3: CAWGTVYGYTF. The CDR3, as DNA: TGTGCCTGGGGGACAGTCTATGGCTACACCTTC.

This chain links TRBV5-4 with TRBJ2-1; 10 bases are shared with TRBD2. This CDR3 comprises 17 residues. Germline trimming cut 1 base from V and 3 bases from J; bases unmatched to any gene: 7. Per germline, CDR1 SGHNT and CDR2 YYREEE (reference sequence). The CDR3 spells CASSLFSGGAFYNEQFF. The CDR3 coding sequence is TGTGCCAGCAGCTTGTTCAGCGGGGGGGCTTTCTACAATGAGCAGTTCTTC.

V gene TRBV20-1 combines with J gene TRBJ2-3; D might be TRBD2 (6 bases). Germline values: CDR1 DFQATT, CDR2 SNEGSKA (reference sequence). V was cut by 5 bases and J by 6 bases, with 9 bases left in between. The CDR3 runs to 11 residues. CDR3 sequence (DNA): TGCAGTGCTGGGGGGATGGATACGCAGTATTTT. Translating it yields CSAGGMDTQYF.

The rearrangement joins TRBV6-1 to TRBJ2-2; TRBD1 might be the D (6 bases). The CDR3 has 13 residues. CDR1 and CDR2 (germline): MNHNS, SASEGT. Trimming removed 6 bases at V and 7 bases at J, with 12 bases between. The CDR3 reads CASSRQEYGELFF. CDR3 bases: TGTGCCAGCAGCCGACAGGAGTACGGGGAGCTGTTTTTT.

CDR3 sequence: CASSFRGGRSPLHF. The CDR3 DNA reads as TGTGCCAGCAGTTTCAGGGGCGGTCGGTCACCCCTCCACTTT. V gene TRBV6-5 combines with J gene TRBJ1-6, with D maybe TRBD1 (6 bases). Between the trimmed V and J ends, which lost 4 bases and 10 bases, there was a span of 14 bases. The germline CDR1 and CDR2 sequences are MNHEY and SVGAGI. This CDR3 is built from 14 residues.

This sequence joins TRBV7-6 and TRBJ2-2; 7 nucleotides match TRBD1. Germline V gives CDR1 SGHVS, CDR2 FNYEAQ. The J segment lost 1 base and the V segment lost 2 bases, leaving 13 bases of the junction unmatched. The CDR3 spans 19 residues. CDR3 in DNA: TGTGCCAGCAGCTTATCATTGGACAGGAGAGGTGTGAACACCGGGGAGCTGTTTTTT. Amino acid sequence: CASSLSLDRRGVNTGELFF.